The entry that follows covers one T cell receptor beta chain sequence. These data come from a study of early T cells in non-severe SARS-CoV-2 infection. TCRdb re-called the 5' RACE reads with MiXCR, one entry per CDR3 protein. This table holds 85,000 to 90,000 distinct CDR3 sequences, 14% found once. The germline V gene has CDR1 SNHLY and CDR2 FYNNEI. The CDR3 contains 17 residues. V was shortened by 7 bases and J by 5 bases, with 24 bases between the two germline ends. This clonotype was sampled from an adult who was a healthcare worker with PCR-confirmed SARS-CoV-2 infection or an uninfected control (not recorded which). Sequenced input: whole blood. V and J are TRBV2 and TRBJ2-4; D ambiguous. In nucleotides, the CDR3 is TGTGCCAGCACTTTACTCCTGTGGACGAAGTCCGAAAACATTCAGTACTTC. Translated: CASTLLLWTKSENIQYF.